This T cell receptor (beta chain) was retrieved from a study of cytomegalovirus exposure and HLA in healthy donors. The PCR was carried out with 60 Vbeta primers and 13 Jbeta primers. The assay was immunoSEQ multiplex PCR, and TCRdb's table has in-frame clones only and misses some. The repertoire holds 130,000 to 150,000 clones, with around 82% as singletons. Trimming removed 4 bases at V and 2 bases at J, with 11 bases between. Per germline, CDR1 MGHDK and CDR2 SYGVNS. The CDR3 is 15 amino acids. This TCR came from a man between 35 and 55 years old in good health and CMV-seropositive. The sequencing input was PBMCs. The chain links TRBV25-1 to TRBJ1-4; no firm D call. DNA of the CDR3: TGTGCCAGCAGTGTTCCGACAAGTACTAATGAAAAACTGTTTTTT. The encoded protein is CASSVPTSTNEKLFF.